This TCR beta chain emerged from a study of graft-versus-host responses after intestinal transplantation. Study conclusions and caveats: Early post-transplant declines in HvG were associated with peak levels of circulating GvH clones. Elevated graft-versus-host to host-versus-graft clonal ratios in allografts were recorded for patients with graft-donor T cell macrochimerism.

CDR1 is SGHVS, CDR2 FNYEAQ, per germline. The CDR3 has 16 amino acids. V gave up 3 bases and J gave up 4 bases; unmatched junction bases: 9. The authors combined about 200,000 CFSE-labeled responder cells with about 200,000 irradiated, violet-dye-labeled stimulator cells in plates. The assay was immunoSEQ multiplex PCR, and TCRdb's table has in-frame clones only and misses some. The table lists about 6,900 clones, around 24% of them singletons. The genes are TRBV7-6 and TRBJ1-2, with TRBD1 identical over 9 bases. This clonotype originated in a human patient who was an organ donor for intestinal transplantation. Sample: alloreactive CD4+ T cells from a mixed lymphocyte reaction culture, taken before transplantation. Indicated subset: CFSE-low proliferating T cells sorted from roughly six-day pre-transplant mixed lymphocyte reaction (GvH or HvG direction). This chain's CDR3 is CASSFNFVDRGYGYTF. The CDR3 coding sequence is TGTGCCAGCAGCTTTAATTTCGTGGACAGGGGCTATGGCTACACCTTC.